This entry lists 21 T cell receptor beta chains sequenced from one sample in a study of OX40 agonist ivuxolimab in advanced cancers. Here immunoSEQ multiplex PCR was the method, and the copy in TCRdb shows in-frame clones only, minus some. This table holds about 50,000 clones, around 93% found once. This sample comprised CD4+ or CD8+ T cells sorted from blood, obtained in a trial of the OX40 agonist ivuxolimab. These receptors were collected from an adult with an advanced solid tumor such as melanoma, head and neck, liver or kidney cancer.

The chain employs TRBV7-6 and TRBJ2-1; 8 positions agree with TRBD2. This CDR3 has 19 amino acids. CDR1 is SGHVS and CDR2 is FNYEAQ in the germline V gene. The junction had 15 bases not matched to a gene; V was cut back by 5 bases and J by 0 bases. CDR3 protein: CASSPWERETDISYNEQFF. DNA for the CDR3: TGTGCCAGCAGCCCCTGGGAGCGGGAGACCGATATCTCCTACAATGAGCAGTTCTTC.

The V call is TRBV6-1, the J call TRBJ2-1, with TRBD1 identical over 8 bases. Per the germline V gene, CDR1 is MNHNS and CDR2 is SASEGT. Losses at the gene ends were 2 bases for V and 1 base for J; bases not matched to a gene: 4. The CDR3 covers 16 residues. The CDR3 here is CASSEWDRSSYNEQFF. CDR3 nucleotides: TGTGCCAGCAGTGAATGGGACAGGTCTTCCTACAATGAGCAGTTCTTC.

V usage is TRBV4-2 and J usage is TRBJ2-1; 7 bases fit TRBD2. V was clipped by 1 base and J by 9 bases; unmatched bases: 6. From germline, CDR1 is LGHNA and CDR2 YNFKEQ. There are 14 residues in the CDR3. The CDR3 DNA follows: TGTGCCAGCAGCCAAGTGCCCGGGGAGGGTGAGCAGTTCTTC. Protein product: CASSQVPGEGEQFF.

V is TRBV9 and J is TRBJ2-2; D gene unclear. The CDR3 is made up of 11 amino acids. Germline V gene lookup returns CDR1 SGDLS and CDR2 YYNGEE. Deletions cut 5 bases from V and 7 bases from J, with 6 bases between. The CDR3: CASRGIGELFF. For the CDR3, the DNA is TGTGCCAGCAGAGGGATCGGGGAGCTGTTTTTT.

This clone was detected once. The chain links TRBV4-3 to TRBJ1-4; the D gene is possibly TRBD1 (5 bases). CDR3 length: 16 amino acids. Trimming took off 2 bases at V and 2 bases at J, with 12 bases between the two ends. Germline V gives CDR1 LGHNA, CDR2 YSLEER. CDR3 nucleotides: TGCGCCAGCAGCCAACTAGACAGTTCTACTAATGAAAAACTGTTTTTT. It specifies CASSQLDSSTNEKLFF.

This clone was counted once. This sequence joins TRBV4-3 and TRBJ1-1; D gene uncertain. The CDR3 runs to 14 residues. V gave up 0 bases and J gave up 4 bases, with 9 bases separating them. Germline lookup yields CDR1 LGHNA and CDR2 YSLEER. The CDR3 spells CASSQERAFTEAFF. The CDR3 DNA reads as TGCGCCAGCAGCCAAGAGAGGGCCTTCACTGAAGCTTTCTTT.

This clone was seen once. The chain employs TRBV19 and TRBJ2-7, with unresolved D. The germline V gene has CDR1 LNHDA and CDR2 SQIVND (reference sequence). This CDR3 has 12 amino acids. Trimming took 1 base from V and 4 from J, leaving 5 bases between them. CDR3 DNA: TGTGCCAGTAGTATAGTGGGATACGAGCAGTACTTC. Amino acids: CASSIVGYEQYF. The full variable domain, with the rest looked up from reference TRBV19 and TRBJ2-7, is DGGITQSPKYLFRKEGQNVTLSCEQNLNHDAMYWYRQDPGQGLRLIYYSQIVNDFQKGDIAEGYSVSREKKESFPLTVTSAQKNPTAFYLCASSIVGYEQYFGPGTRLTVT.

This clone was counted once. The V call is TRBV27, the J call TRBJ2-5; TRBD2 matches 9 bases. Germline V CDR1 and CDR2: MNHEY, SMNVEV (reference sequence). The CDR3 is 14 residues long. V lost 0 bases, J lost 5 bases, and 1 base stayed unmatched. CDR3 nucleotides: TGTGCCAGCAGTTTATCAACTAGCGGGGAGACCCAGTACTTC. Amino acids: CASSLSTSGETQYF.

The chain recombines TRBV10-3 with TRBJ2-5; D is possibly TRBD2 (7 bases). V was pared by 4 bases and J by 2 bases, with 17 bases between. The CDR3 is made up of 16 amino acids. The germline V gene encodes CDR1 ENHRY and CDR2 SYGVKD. Here the CDR3 DNA reads TGTGCCATCAGTGTAGGGGGGGTAGCGGCTCAAGAGACCCAGTACTTC. This sequence encodes CAISVGGVAAQETQYF.

The chain recombines TRBV5-6 with TRBJ1-4; a possible D gene is TRBD1 (6 bases). The germline V gene has CDR1 SGHDT and CDR2 YYEEEE. The CDR3 covers 15 residues. V was trimmed by 0 bases and J by 8 bases, leaving 14 bases between them. CDR3 coding DNA: TGTGCCAGCAGCTTGGGGTACAGGGCAGGAGAAAAACTGTTTTTT. As protein: CASSLGYRAGEKLFF.

This clone was detected only once. The J gene is TRBJ1-1, the V gene TRBV27; possibly TRBD1 for D (5 bases). The CDR3 consists of 13 residues. Germline assignment: CDR1 MNHEY and CDR2 SMNVEV (reference sequence). Trimming left V 6 bases short and J 4 bases short, with 12 bases between. CDR3 loop: CASRPGQVTEAFF. In DNA, the CDR3 is TGTGCCAGCAGACCAGGACAAGTCACTGAAGCTTTCTTT.

The rearrangement links TRBV13 to TRBJ2-7, with TRBD2 as a possible D gene (6 bases). V lost 1 base and J lost 2, with 12 bases in between. The CDR3 loop spans 15 amino acids. In germline, CDR1 is PRHDT, CDR2 FYEKMQ (reference sequence). CDR3 region: CASSLVVGGTYEQYF. In nucleotides, the CDR3 is TGTGCCAGCAGCTTAGTGGTCGGCGGGACCTACGAGCAGTACTTC. Combining the CDR3 with reference TRBV13 and TRBJ2-7 gives the whole variable domain AAGVIQSPRHLIKEKRETATLKCYPIPRHDTVYWYQQGPGQDPQFLISFYEKMQSDKGSIPDRFSAQQFSDYHSELNMSSLELGDSALYFCASSLVVGGTYEQYFGPGTRLTVT.

The J gene is TRBJ2-3, the V gene TRBV7-8; D call uncertain. CDR3 length equals 14 residues. V lost 2 bases and J 4 bases, leaving 10 bases between the germline ends. In germline, CDR1 is SGHVS, CDR2 FQNEAQ. CDR3 sequence (DNA): TGTGCCAGCAGCTTATTTTTCGACCCAGATACGCAGTATTTT. Its protein product is CASSLFFDPDTQYF.

This chain links TRBV5-6 with TRBJ2-7, with a tentative D call TRBD2 (6 bases). This CDR3 region has 12 residues. The V and J ends lost 2 bases and 4 bases respectively, with 7 bases between them. Germline V gene sequence: CDR1 SGHDT, CDR2 YYEEEE. CDR3 loop: CASSFGGYEQYF. In nucleotides, the CDR3 is TGTGCCAGCAGCTTCGGGGGATACGAGCAGTACTTC.

This clone is a singleton in its sample. The CDR3 DNA follows: TGTGCCAGCAGCTTCGTACAGGCCCCAAACTATGGCTACACCTTC. Translated: CASSFVQAPNYGYTF. The chain employs TRBV13 and TRBJ1-2; possible D gene TRBD1, 5 bases. The CDR3 is 15 amino acids. Looked up from germline, CDR1 is PRHDT and CDR2 is FYEKMQ (reference sequence). Trimming left V 3 bases short and J 2 bases short, with 13 bases between. Full variable domain (outside the CDR3, taken from reference TRBV13 and TRBJ1-2): AAGVIQSPRHLIKEKRETATLKCYPIPRHDTVYWYQQGPGQDPQFLISFYEKMQSDKGSIPDRFSAQQFSDYHSELNMSSLELGDSALYFCASSFVQAPNYGYTFGSGTRLTVV.

The rearrangement links TRBV9 to TRBJ2-1; D remains ambiguous. The CDR3 extends over 13 amino acids. Trimming left V 4 bases short and J 5 bases short, with 10 bases between. CDR1 and CDR2 (germline): SGDLS, YYNGEE. CDR3 amino acids: CASSPPPDNEQFF. Written as DNA, the CDR3 is TGTGCCAGCAGCCCCCCTCCAGACAATGAGCAGTTCTTC. Full variable domain (missing parts from reference TRBV9 and TRBJ2-1): DSGVTQTPKHLITATGQRVTLRCSPRSGDLSVYWYQQSLDQGLQFLIQYYNGEERAKGNILERFSAQQFPDLHSELNLSSLELGDSALYFCASSPPPDNEQFFGPGTRLTVL.

The chain links TRBV27 to TRBJ2-3; D might be TRBD2 (6 bases). The CDR3 spans 15 residues. The germline CDR1 and CDR2 sequences are MNHEY and SMNVEV (reference sequence). V was pared by 5 bases and J by 6 bases, with 18 bases between. The CDR3 nucleotides read TGTGCCAGCAGTAGGCCGTGGGGGAGCGGGGATACGCAGTATTTT. It yields the protein CASSRPWGSGDTQYF.

The chain joins TRBV27 to TRBJ2-5; 7 nucleotides agree with TRBD2. Germline values: CDR1 MNHEY, CDR2 SMNVEV (reference sequence). V shed 6 bases, J shed 5 bases, and the junction held 18 bases outside the gene matches. The CDR3 has 17 amino acids. CDR3 loop: CASSSPGTSVTRETQYF. The CDR3 bases are TGTGCCAGCAGCTCGCCCGGAACTAGCGTCACTCGGGAGACCCAGTACTTC.

The genes are TRBV19 and TRBJ2-1; D is uncertain. CDR1 LNHDA and CDR2 SQIVND come from the germline V gene (reference sequence). The CDR3 totals 17 residues. The V gene lost 3 bases and the J gene lost 0 bases, with 15 bases spanning the gap. The CDR3 region is CASSIPPTLSSYNEQFF. CDR3 coding DNA: TGTGCCAGTAGTATCCCCCCAACACTTAGCTCCTACAATGAGCAGTTCTTC.

This chain connects TRBV2 to TRBJ2-6; 10 bases are a match to TRBD1. J gave up 2 bases and V 8 bases, and 12 bases lay outside the gene matches. This CDR3 has 18 amino acids. Germline V gene data show CDR1 as SNHLY and CDR2 as FYNNEI. CDR3 DNA sequence: TGTGCCAGCGGGGGGATAGGGACAGGGGTCACTGGGGCCAACGTCCTGACTTTC. Amino acid sequence: CASGGIGTGVTGANVLTF. The full variable domain, its missing parts supplied by reference TRBV2 and TRBJ2-6, is EPEVTQTPSHQVTQMGQEVILRCVPISNHLYFYWYRQILGQKVEFLVSFYNNEISEKSEIFDDQFSVERPDGSNFTLKIRSTKLEDSAMYFCASGGIGTGVTGANVLTFGAGSRLTVL.

This clone was recorded a few times. This chain joins TRBV6-5 and TRBJ2-6; possible D gene TRBD1, 6 bases. V shed 4 bases and J shed 3 bases, with 10 bases lying between them. The CDR3 has 15 residues. The V gene's germline CDR1 is MNHEY and CDR2 SVGAGI. The CDR3 nucleotides are TGTGCCAGCAGTTCAGGGGTTGATGGGGCCAACGTCCTGACTTTC. Translated: CASSSGVDGANVLTF.